This T cell receptor (beta chain) was captured in a study of T cell changes during pregnancy in multiple sclerosis. Produced via immunoSEQ multiplex PCR; TCRdb's table is partial and in-frame only. Among 65,000 to 85,000 clones, approximately 91% were seen once, and the ten largest hold over 0.25%. V was pared by 5 bases and J by 12 bases, with 11 bases between. Germline V lookup: CDR1 DFQATT, CDR2 SNEGSKA (reference sequence). The CDR3 totals 10 residues. The V call is TRBV20-1, the J call TRBJ2-1; D is possibly TRBD2 (6 bases). The sequencing used CD4+ T cells from peripheral blood mononuclear cells, collected after pregnancy. The receptor comes from a female donor with multiple sclerosis, enrolled in a pregnancy study. The DNA of the CDR3 is TGCAGTGCTGATCAGGGAGGGCAGTTCTTC. It specifies CSADQGGQFF.